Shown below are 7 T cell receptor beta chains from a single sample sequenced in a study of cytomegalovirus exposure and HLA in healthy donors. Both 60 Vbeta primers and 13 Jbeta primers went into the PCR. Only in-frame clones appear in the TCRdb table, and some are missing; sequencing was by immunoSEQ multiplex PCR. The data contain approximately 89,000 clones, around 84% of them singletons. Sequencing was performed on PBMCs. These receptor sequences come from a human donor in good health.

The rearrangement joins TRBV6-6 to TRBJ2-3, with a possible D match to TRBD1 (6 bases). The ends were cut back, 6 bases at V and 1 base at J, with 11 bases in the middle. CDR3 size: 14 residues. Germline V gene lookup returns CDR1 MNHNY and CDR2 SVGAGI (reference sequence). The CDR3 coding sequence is TGTGCCAGCAGCACATCAGGGGGCACAGATACGCAGTATTTT. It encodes CASSTSGGTDTQYF.

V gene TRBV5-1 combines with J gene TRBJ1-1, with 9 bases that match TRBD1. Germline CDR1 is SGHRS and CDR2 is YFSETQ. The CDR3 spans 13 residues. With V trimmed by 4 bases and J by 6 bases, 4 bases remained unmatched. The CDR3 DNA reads TGCGCCAGCAGCCTGACAGGGGGTTCTGAAGCTTTCTTT. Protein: CASSLTGGSEAFF.

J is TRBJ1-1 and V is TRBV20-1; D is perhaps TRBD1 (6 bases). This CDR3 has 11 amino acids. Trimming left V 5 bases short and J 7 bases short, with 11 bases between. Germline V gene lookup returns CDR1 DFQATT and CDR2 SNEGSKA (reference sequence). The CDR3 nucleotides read TGCAGTGCTCTACCCAGGGGTGAAGCTTTCTTT. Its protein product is CSALPRGEAFF.

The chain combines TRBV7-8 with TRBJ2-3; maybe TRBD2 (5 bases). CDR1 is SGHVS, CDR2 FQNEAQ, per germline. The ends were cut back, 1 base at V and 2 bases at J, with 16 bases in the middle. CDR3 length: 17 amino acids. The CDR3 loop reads CASSLDSPGRNTDTQYF. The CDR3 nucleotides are TGTGCCAGCAGCTTAGATAGTCCGGGAAGAAACACAGATACGCAGTATTTT. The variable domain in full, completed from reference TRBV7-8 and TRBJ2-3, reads GAGVSQSPRYKVAKRGQDVALRCDPISGHVSLFWYQQALGQGPEFLTYFQNEAQLDKSGLPSDRFFAERPEGSVSTLKIQRTQQEDSAVYLCASSLDSPGRNTDTQYFGPGTRLTVL.

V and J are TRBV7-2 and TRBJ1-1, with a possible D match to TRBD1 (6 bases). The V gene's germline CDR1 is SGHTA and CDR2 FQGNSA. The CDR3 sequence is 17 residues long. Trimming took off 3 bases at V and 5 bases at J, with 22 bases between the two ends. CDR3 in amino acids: CASSFLGQGYLVTEAFF. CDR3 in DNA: TGTGCCAGCAGCTTTCTGGGGCAGGGGTATTTAGTGACTGAAGCTTTCTTT. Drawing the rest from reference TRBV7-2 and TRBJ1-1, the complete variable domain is GAGVSQSPSNKVTEKGKDVELRCDPISGHTALYWYRQSLGQGLEFLIYFQGNSAPDKSGLPSDRFSAERTGGSVSTLTIQRTQQEDSAVYLCASSFLGQGYLVTEAFFGQGTRLTVV.

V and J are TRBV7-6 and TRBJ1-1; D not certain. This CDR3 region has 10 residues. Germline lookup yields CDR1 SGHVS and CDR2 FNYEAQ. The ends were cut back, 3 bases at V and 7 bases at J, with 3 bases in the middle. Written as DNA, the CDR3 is TGTGCCAGCAGCTTGAGTGAAGCTTTCTTT. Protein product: CASSLSEAFF.

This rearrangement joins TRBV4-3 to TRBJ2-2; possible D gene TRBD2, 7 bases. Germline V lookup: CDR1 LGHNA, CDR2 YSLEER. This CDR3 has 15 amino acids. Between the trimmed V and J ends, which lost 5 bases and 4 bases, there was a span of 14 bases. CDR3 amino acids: CASSSNAGATGELFF. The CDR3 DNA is TGCGCCAGCAGCTCTAATGCGGGGGCCACCGGGGAGCTGTTTTTT.